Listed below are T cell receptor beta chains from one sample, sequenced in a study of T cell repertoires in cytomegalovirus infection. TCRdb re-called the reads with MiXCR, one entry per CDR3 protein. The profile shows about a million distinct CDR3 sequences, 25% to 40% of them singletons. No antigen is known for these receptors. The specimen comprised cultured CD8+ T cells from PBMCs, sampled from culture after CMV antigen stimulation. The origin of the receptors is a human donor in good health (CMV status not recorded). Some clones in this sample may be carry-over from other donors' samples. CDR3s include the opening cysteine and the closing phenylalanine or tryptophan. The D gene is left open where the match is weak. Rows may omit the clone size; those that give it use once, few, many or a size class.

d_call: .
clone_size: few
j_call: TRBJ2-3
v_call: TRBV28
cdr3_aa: CASSLEDLGPLGTDTQYF
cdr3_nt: TGTGCCAGCAGTTTAGAGGACTTAGGGCCTTTGGGCACAGATACGCAGTATTTT

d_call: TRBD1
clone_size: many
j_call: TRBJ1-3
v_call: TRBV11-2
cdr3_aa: CASSLRTGWWGNTIYF
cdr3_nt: TGTGCCAGCAGCCTCCGGACAGGATGGTGGGGAAACACCATATATTTT

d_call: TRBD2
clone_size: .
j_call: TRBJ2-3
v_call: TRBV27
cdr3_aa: CASLRTSGGDTQYF
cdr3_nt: TGTGCCAGCCTAAGGACTAGCGGGGGAGATACGCAGTATTTT

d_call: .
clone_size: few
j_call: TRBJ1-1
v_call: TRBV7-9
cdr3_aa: CVSSPAGATEAFF
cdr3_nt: TGTGTCAGCAGCCCAGCAGGGGCCACTGAAGCTTTCTTT

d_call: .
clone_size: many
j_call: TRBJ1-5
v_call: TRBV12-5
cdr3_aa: CASGGEGNQPQHF
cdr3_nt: TGTGCTAGTGGTGGTGAAGGGAATCAGCCCCAGCATTTT

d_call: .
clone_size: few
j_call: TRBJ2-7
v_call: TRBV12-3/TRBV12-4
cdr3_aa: CATLPEDGIEQYF
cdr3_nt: TGTGCCACCCTCCCGGAGGATGGTATTGAGCAGTACTTC

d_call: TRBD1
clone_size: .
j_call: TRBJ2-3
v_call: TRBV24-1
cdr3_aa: CATSYGTGVTDTQYF
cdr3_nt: TGTGCCACAAGTTATGGGACAGGGGTCACAGATACGCAGTATTTT

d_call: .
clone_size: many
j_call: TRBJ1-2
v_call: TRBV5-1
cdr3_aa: CASSMRGNYGYTF
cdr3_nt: TGCGCCAGCAGCATGAGAGGGAACTATGGCTACACCTTC

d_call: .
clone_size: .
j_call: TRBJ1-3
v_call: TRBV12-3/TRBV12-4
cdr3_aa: CASRDRNTIYF
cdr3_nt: TGTGCCAGCAGGGATAGAAACACCATATATTTT

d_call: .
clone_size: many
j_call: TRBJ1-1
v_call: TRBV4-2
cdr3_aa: CASSHPREEAFF
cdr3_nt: TGTGCCAGCAGCCACCCCAGGGAGGAAGCTTTCTTT

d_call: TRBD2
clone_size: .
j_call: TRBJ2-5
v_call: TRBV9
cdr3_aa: CASSVEAGGQETQYF
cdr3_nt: TGTGCCAGCAGCGTAGAGGCGGGGGGACAAGAGACCCAGTACTTC

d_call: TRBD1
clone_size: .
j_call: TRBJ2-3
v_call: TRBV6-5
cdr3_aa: CASSWTGTTDTQYF
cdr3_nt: TGTGCCAGCAGTTGGACAGGGACCACAGATACGCAGTATTTT

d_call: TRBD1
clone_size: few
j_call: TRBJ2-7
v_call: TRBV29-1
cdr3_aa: CSARDRGDHEQYF
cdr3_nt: TGCAGCGCAAGGGACAGGGGAGACCACGAGCAGTACTTC

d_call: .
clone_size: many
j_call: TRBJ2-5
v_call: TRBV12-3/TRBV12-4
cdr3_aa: CASSLLSWPQETQYF
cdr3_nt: TGTGCCAGCAGTTTATTGTCGTGGCCCCAAGAGACCCAGTACTTC

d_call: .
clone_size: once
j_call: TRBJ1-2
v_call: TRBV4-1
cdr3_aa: CASSQDWGGAGYTF
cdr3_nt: TGCGCCAGCAGCCAAGATTGGGGGGGTGCCGGCTACACCTTC

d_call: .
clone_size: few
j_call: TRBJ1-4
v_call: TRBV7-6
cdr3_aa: CASSGHRVPVEKLFF
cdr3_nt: TGTGCCAGCAGCGGACACAGGGTGCCAGTCGAAAAACTGTTTTTT

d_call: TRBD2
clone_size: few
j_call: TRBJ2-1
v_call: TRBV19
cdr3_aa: CASGTSIDEQFF
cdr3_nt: TGTGCCAGCGGGACTAGCATCGATGAGCAGTTCTTC

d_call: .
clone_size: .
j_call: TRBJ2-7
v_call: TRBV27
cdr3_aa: CASREGGGLYEQYF
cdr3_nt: TGTGCCAGCAGAGAGGGGGGAGGGCTCTACGAGCAGTACTTC

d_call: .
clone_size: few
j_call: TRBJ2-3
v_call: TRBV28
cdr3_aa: CASSLVDPGGTDTQYF
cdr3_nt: TGTGCCAGCAGTTTGGTAGACCCGGGAGGCACAGATACGCAGTATTTT

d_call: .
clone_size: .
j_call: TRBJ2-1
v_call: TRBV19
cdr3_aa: CASSIDGSGYNEQFF
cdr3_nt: TGTGCCAGTAGTATAGATGGTAGCGGATACAATGAGCAGTTCTTC

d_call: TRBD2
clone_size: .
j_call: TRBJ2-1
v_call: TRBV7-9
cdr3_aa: CASSSRSGIPYNEQFF
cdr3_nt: TGTGCCAGCAGCTCGCGTAGCGGGATCCCCTACAATGAGCAGTTCTTC

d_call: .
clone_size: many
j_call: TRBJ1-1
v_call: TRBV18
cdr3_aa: CASSPLGTLDMNTEAFF
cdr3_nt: TGTGCCAGCTCACCACTCGGCACGCTAGACATGAACACTGAAGCTTTCTTT

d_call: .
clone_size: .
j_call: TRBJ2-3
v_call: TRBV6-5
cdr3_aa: CASSRMVTDTQYF
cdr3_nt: TGTGCCAGCAGTAGGATGGTCACAGATACGCAGTATTTT

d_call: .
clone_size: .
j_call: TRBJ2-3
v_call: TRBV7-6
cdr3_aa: CASSRSWLSRTDTQYF
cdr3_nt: TGTGCCAGCAGCCGGTCCTGGCTTTCGAGGACAGATACGCAGTATTTT

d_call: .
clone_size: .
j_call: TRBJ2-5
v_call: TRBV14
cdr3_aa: CASSQIDLETQYF
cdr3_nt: TGTGCCAGCAGCCAGATCGACTTGGAGACCCAGTACTTC

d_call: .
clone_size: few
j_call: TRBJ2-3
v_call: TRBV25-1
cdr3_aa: CATSAGTTDTQYF
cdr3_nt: TGTGCCACCTCAGCGGGCACCACAGATACGCAGTATTTT

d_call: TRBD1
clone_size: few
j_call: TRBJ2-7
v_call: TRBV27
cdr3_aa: CASRTDRGYTYEQYF
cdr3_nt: TGTGCCAGCAGAACGGACAGGGGGTACACCTACGAGCAGTACTTC

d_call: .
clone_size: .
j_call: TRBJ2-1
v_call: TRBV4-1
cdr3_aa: CASSQGFHEQFF
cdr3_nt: TGTGCCAGCAGCCAAGGATTTCATGAGCAGTTCTTC

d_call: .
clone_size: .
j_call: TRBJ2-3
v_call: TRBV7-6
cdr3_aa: CASSLIQGLQRVTDMQYF
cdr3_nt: TGTGCCAGCAGCTTAATCCAGGGCTTACAGCGAGTCACAGATATGCAGTATTTT

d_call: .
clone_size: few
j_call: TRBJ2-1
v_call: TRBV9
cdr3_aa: CASTPGGVGSYNEQFF
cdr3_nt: TGTGCCAGCACCCCTGGTGGGGTGGGCTCCTACAATGAGCAGTTCTTC

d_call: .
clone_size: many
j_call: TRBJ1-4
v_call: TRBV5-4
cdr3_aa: CASSLETNEKLFF
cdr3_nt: TGTGCCAGCAGCTTAGAAACGAATGAAAAACTGTTTTTT

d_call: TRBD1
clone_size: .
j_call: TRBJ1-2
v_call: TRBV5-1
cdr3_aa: CASSSYLGQGYGYTF
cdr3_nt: TGCGCCAGCAGCTCCTACCTTGGACAGGGGTATGGCTACACCTTC

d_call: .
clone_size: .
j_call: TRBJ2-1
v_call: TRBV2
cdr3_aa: CASSESSGHNEQFF
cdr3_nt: TGTGCCAGCAGTGAATCCAGCGGGCACAATGAGCAGTTCTTC

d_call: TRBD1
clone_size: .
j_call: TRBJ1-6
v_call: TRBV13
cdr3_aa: CASSEGGQPSSPLHF
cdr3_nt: TGTGCCAGCAGCGAAGGGGGACAGCCTTCGTCACCCCTCCACTTT

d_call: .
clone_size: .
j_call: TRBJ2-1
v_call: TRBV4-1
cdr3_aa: CANSPFGASSSYNEQFF
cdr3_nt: TGCGCCAACAGCCCCTTCGGTGCGAGCAGCTCCTACAATGAGCAGTTCTTC

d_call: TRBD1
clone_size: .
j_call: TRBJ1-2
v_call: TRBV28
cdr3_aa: CALRGGDYGYTF
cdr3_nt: TGTGCCCTCAGGGGGGGGGACTATGGCTACACCTTC

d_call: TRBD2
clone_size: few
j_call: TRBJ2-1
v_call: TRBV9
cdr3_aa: CASSVVAGGTDDEQFF
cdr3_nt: TGTGCCAGCAGCGTAGTAGCGGGGGGCACTGATGATGAGCAGTTCTTC

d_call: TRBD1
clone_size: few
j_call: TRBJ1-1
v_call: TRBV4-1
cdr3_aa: CASSRSPGTGTTEAFF
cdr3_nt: TGCGCCAGCAGCCGATCCCCCGGGACAGGGACCACTGAAGCTTTCTTT

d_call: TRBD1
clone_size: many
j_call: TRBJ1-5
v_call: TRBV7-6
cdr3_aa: CASSPTGGTFQPQHF
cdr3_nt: TGTGCCAGCAGCCCGACAGGGGGCACCTTCCAGCCCCAGCATTTT

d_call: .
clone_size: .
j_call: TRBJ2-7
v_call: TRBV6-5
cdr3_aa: CASSRPKDGETRDEQYF
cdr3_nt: TGTGCCAGCAGCCGACCTAAGGACGGCGAAACTAGGGACGAGCAGTACTTC

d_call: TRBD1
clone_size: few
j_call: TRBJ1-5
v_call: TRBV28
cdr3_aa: CASRSDRAEVYSNQPQHF
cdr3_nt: TGTGCCAGCAGATCCGACAGGGCAGAAGTTTATAGCAATCAGCCCCAGCATTTT

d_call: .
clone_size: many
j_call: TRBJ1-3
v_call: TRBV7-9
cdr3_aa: CASSLTSRGFSGNTIYF
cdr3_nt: TGTGCCAGCAGCTTAACTTCCAGGGGATTCTCTGGAAACACCATATATTTT

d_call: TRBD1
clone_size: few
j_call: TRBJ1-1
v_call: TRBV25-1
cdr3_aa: CASSSGGSAEAFF
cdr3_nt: TGTGCCAGCAGCTCAGGGGGCAGCGCTGAAGCTTTCTTT

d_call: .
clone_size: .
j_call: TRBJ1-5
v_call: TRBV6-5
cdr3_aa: CASKIPRDPNRYSNQPQHF
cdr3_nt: TGTGCCAGCAAAATACCCAGGGATCCCAACCGATATAGCAATCAGCCCCAGCATTTT

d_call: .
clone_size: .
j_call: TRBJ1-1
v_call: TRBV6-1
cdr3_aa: CASRRKDTVTEAFF
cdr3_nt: TGTGCCAGCAGGCGGAAAGACACTGTCACTGAAGCTTTCTTT

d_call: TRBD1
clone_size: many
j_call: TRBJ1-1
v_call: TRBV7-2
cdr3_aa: CASSDTGGAEAFF
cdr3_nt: TGTGCCAGCAGCGACACAGGGGGCGCGGAAGCTTTCTTT

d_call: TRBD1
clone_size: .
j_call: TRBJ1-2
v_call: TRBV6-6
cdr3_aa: CASSGDTGANYGYTF
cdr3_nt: TGTGCCAGCAGTGGAGACACAGGGGCGAACTATGGCTACACCTTC

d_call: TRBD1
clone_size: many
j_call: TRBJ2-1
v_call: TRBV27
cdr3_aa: CASRSQGASYNEQFF
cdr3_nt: TGTGCCAGCAGGTCACAGGGGGCCTCCTACAATGAGCAGTTCTTC

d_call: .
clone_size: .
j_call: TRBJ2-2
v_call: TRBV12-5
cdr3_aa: CASSFTLPGRSNTGELFF
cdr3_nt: TGTGCTAGTAGTTTCACCCTCCCGGGACGTTCGAACACCGGGGAGCTGTTTTTT

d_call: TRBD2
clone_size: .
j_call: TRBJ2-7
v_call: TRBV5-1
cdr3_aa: CASSFRGGNYEQYF
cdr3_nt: TGCGCCAGCAGCTTTCGGGGAGGGAATTACGAGCAGTACTTC

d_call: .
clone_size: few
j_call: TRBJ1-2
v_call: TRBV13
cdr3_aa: CASSLPGERFYGYTF
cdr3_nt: TGTGCCAGCAGCCTCCCCGGTGAAAGGTTTTATGGCTACACCTTC

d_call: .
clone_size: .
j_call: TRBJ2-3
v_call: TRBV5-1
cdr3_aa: CASSLVRDGADTQYF
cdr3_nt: TGCGCCAGCAGCTTGGTGCGGGATGGGGCAGATACGCAGTATTTT

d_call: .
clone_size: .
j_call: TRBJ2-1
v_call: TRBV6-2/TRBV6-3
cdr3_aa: CASSYNSRTHYNEQFF
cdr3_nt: TGTGCCAGCAGTTACAACTCGCGGACTCATTACAATGAGCAGTTCTTC

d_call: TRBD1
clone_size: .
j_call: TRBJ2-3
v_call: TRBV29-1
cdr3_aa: CSVVIQGAKYF
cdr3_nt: TGCAGCGTTGTAATACAGGGGGCGAAGTATTTT

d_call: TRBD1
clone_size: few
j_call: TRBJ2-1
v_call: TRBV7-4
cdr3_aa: CASSLPGQPNEQFF
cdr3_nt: TGTGCCAGCAGCTTGCCGGGACAGCCTAATGAGCAGTTCTTC

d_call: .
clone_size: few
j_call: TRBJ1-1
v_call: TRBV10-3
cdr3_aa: CAISAGGGGRNTEAFF
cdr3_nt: TGTGCCATCAGCGCAGGAGGTGGAGGGAGGAACACTGAAGCTTTCTTT

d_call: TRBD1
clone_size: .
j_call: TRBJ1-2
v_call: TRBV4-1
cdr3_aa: CASSHRQGGDGYTF
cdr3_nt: TGCGCCAGCAGCCACCGACAGGGAGGGGATGGCTACACCTTC

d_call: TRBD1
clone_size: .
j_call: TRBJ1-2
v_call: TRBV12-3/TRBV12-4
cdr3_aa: CASSLSPHGQGHYGYTF
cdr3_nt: TGTGCCAGCAGTTTATCCCCCCACGGACAGGGACATTATGGCTACACCTTC

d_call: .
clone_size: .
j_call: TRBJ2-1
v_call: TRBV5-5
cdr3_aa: CASSFTEIDEQFF
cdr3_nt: TGTGCCAGCAGCTTCACGGAGATTGATGAGCAGTTCTTC

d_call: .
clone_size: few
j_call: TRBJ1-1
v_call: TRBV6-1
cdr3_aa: CATHPRGGYTEAFF
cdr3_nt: TGTGCCACCCACCCGAGAGGGGGATACACTGAAGCTTTCTTT